A single sample is the source of the 12 T cell receptor beta chains below, sequenced in a study of cytomegalovirus exposure and HLA in healthy donors. The PCR ran on 60 Vbeta and 13 Jbeta primers. Using immunoSEQ multiplex PCR, the repertoire was profiled, and TCRdb retains in-frame clones only, with some absent. The sample carries approximately 150,000 clones, approximately 80% recorded once. Specimen: PBMCs. These receptors all come from a male donor in good health and CMV-seronegative.

The V and J genes are TRBV6-1 and TRBJ1-1, with 9 bases that match TRBD1. Germline values: CDR1 MNHNS, CDR2 SASEGT. V dropped 6 bases and J dropped 1; count of bases not matched to a gene: 6. This CDR3 has 15 amino acids. CDR3 residues: CASSPHRGQNTEAFF. The CDR3 DNA follows: TGTGCCAGCAGCCCCCACAGGGGGCAGAACACTGAAGCTTTCTTT.

This clone was found once. This chain links TRBV5-6 with TRBJ2-1; tentative D call: TRBD2 (6 bases). This CDR3 spans 16 amino acids. Germline loops: CDR1 SGHDT, CDR2 YYEEEE. Trimming cost V 2 bases and J 2 bases, with 14 bases left between them. CDR3 in DNA: TGTGCCAGCAGCTTTACTTCTTCGGGAGCCTACAATGAGCAGTTCTTC. It is translated as CASSFTSSGAYNEQFF.

V gene TRBV6-5 combines with J gene TRBJ1-1, with D perhaps matching TRBD1 (5 bases). The V end lost 2 bases, the J end lost 5 bases, and 15 bases lay between the germline ends. CDR3 size: 15 residues. Germline loops: CDR1 MNHEY, CDR2 SVGAGI. The CDR3 region is CASSYLRAGLTEAFF. The CDR3 coding sequence is TGTGCCAGCAGTTACCTCCGGGCGGGGCTTACTGAAGCTTTCTTT.

This clone occurred a few times. This chain connects TRBV27 to TRBJ2-7; 7 bases align to TRBD1. This CDR3 has 14 residues. V was pared by 7 bases and J by 2 bases, with 8 bases of the junction left unmatched. Germline values: CDR1 MNHEY, CDR2 SMNVEV (reference sequence). The CDR3 loop reads CASTSGTAPYEQYF. As DNA, the CDR3 is TGTGCCAGCACTTCCGGGACAGCTCCCTACGAGCAGTACTTC.

This chain links TRBV4-1 with TRBJ2-6; 11 bases map to TRBD2. J was trimmed by 0 bases and V by 2 bases; bases with no gene match: 3. This CDR3 is built from 18 residues. Germline-derived CDR1 and CDR2 are MGHRA and YSYEKL. The CDR3 loop reads CASSQLSGRVSGANVLTF. DNA for the CDR3: TGCGCCAGCAGCCAACTTAGCGGGAGGGTCTCTGGGGCCAACGTCCTGACTTTC.

This clone was counted between two and nine times. The rearrangement joins TRBV6-5 to TRBJ2-7; 9 bases agree with TRBD2. The V segment lost 0 bases and the J segment 3 bases; nucleotides outside the gene matches: 3. Germline V lookup: CDR1 MNHEY, CDR2 SVGAGI. This CDR3 comprises 15 residues. CDR3 DNA: TGTGCCAGCAGTTACTCGAGCGGGAGGATCTACGAGCAGTACTTC. Amino acid sequence: CASSYSSGRIYEQYF.

CDR3 sequence reads: CSQGTSGVPDTQYF. In nucleotides, the CDR3 is TGCAGCCAAGGCACTAGTGGGGTCCCAGATACGCAGTATTTT. This rearrangement joins TRBV29-1 to TRBJ2-3; perhaps TRBD2 as D (5 bases). CDR1 is SQVTM, CDR2 ANQGSEA, per germline. This CDR3 has 14 residues. The germline V and J ends were trimmed by 8 bases and 4 bases, with 19 bases remaining between them.

This clone has more than one count but fewer than ten. The V gene is TRBV6-4, the J gene TRBJ2-2; TRBD1 matches at 11 bases. The CDR3 is 14 residues long. Germline CDR1 is MRHNA and CDR2 is SNTAGT. V was pared by 3 bases and J by 6 bases, with 0 bases of the junction left unmatched. The CDR3 is CASSEGQGAGELFF. In DNA, the CDR3 is TGTGCCAGCAGTGAGGGACAGGGGGCCGGGGAGCTGTTTTTT.

The genes are TRBV5-1 and TRBJ2-6; TRBD1 matches 9 bases. There are 18 residues in the CDR3. V lost 4 bases, J lost 0 bases, and 8 bases stayed unmatched. CDR1 and CDR2 (germline): SGHRS, YFSETQ. CDR3 amino acids: CASSPGTGSLSGANVLTF. The CDR3 DNA sequence: TGCGCCAGCAGCCCGGGGACAGGGAGCCTCTCTGGGGCCAACGTCCTGACTTTC.

V and J are TRBV6-5 and TRBJ2-7; a possible D gene is TRBD1 (6 bases). This CDR3 is built from 13 residues. V shed 6 bases and J shed 3 bases, with 12 bases lying between them. Per germline, CDR1 MNHEY and CDR2 SVGAGI. CDR3 sequence (DNA): TGTGCCAGCAGGTCACTAGGGGGCTACGAGCAGTACTTC. Translation: CASRSLGGYEQYF.

This clone was seen only a few times. This chain links TRBV7-9 with TRBJ1-3; D gene uncertain. The ends were cut back, 7 bases at V and 3 bases at J, with 16 bases in the middle. The CDR3 runs 15 residues. Germline-derived CDR1 and CDR2 are SEHNR and FQNEAQ (reference sequence). CDR3 in DNA: TGTGCCAGCACCCCGTGGGCAGTTTTTGGAAACACCATATATTTT. Its protein product is CASTPWAVFGNTIYF.

This chain connects TRBV7-8 to TRBJ2-5; D gene ambiguous. There are 14 residues in the CDR3. Looked up from germline, CDR1 is SGHVS and CDR2 is FQNEAQ. V was cut by 3 bases and J by 2 bases, with 10 bases left in between. The CDR3: CASSFPEQQETQYF. CDR3 DNA: TGTGCCAGCAGCTTCCCCGAGCAACAAGAGACCCAGTACTTC.